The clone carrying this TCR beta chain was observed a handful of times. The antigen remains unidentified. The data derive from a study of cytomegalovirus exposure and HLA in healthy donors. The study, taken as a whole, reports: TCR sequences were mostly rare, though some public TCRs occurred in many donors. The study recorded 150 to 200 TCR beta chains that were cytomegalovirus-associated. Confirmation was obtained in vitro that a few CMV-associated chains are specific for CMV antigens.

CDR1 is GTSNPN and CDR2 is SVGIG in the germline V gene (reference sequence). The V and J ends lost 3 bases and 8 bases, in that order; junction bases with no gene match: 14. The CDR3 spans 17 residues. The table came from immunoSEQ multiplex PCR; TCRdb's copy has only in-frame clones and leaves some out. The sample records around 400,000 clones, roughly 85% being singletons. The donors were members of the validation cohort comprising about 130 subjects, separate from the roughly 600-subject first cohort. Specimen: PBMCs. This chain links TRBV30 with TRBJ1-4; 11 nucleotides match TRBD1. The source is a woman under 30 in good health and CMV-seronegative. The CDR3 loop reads CAWSRGQGALLGEKLFF. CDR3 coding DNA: TGTGCCTGGAGCCGAGGACAGGGGGCGCTTTTGGGAGAAAAACTGTTTTTT. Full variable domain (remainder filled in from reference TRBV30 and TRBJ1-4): SQTIHQWPATLVQPVGSPLSLECTVEGTSNPNLYWYRQAAGRGLQLLFYSVGIGQISSEVPQNLSASRPQDRQFILSSKKLLLSDSGFYLCAWSRGQGALLGEKLFFGSGTQLSVL.